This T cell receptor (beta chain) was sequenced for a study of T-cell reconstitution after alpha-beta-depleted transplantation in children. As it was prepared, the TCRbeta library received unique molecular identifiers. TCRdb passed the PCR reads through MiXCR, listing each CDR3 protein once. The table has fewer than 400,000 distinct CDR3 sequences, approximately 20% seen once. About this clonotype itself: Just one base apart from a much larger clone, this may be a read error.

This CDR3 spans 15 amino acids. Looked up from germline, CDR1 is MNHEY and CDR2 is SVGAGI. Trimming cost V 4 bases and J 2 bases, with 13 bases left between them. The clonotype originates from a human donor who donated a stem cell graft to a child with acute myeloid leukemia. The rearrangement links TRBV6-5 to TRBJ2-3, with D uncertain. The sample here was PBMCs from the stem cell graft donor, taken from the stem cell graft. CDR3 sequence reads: CASSSSGSPTDTQYF. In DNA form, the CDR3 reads TGTGCCAGCAGTTCCTCCGGGTCCCCCACAGATACGCAGTATTTT.